Below, 26 T cell receptor beta chains from the same sample are listed, as sequenced in a study of OX40 agonist ivuxolimab in advanced cancers. Produced via immunoSEQ multiplex PCR; TCRdb's table is partial and in-frame only. The repertoire has 15,000 to 20,000 clones, approximately 85% of them found once; the top ten carry less than 65%. The sample was CD4+ or CD8+ T cells sorted from blood, taken in a trial of the OX40 agonist ivuxolimab. Receptors were obtained from an adult with an advanced solid tumor such as melanoma, head and neck, liver or kidney cancer.

The genes are TRBV28 and TRBJ2-2, with D perhaps TRBD2 (6 bases). The ends were cut back, 9 bases at V and 1 base at J, with 9 bases in the middle. Germline V gene sequence: CDR1 MDHEN, CDR2 SYDVKM. The CDR3 runs to 13 residues. CDR3 DNA: TGTGCCAGTGTGGGAGGGAACACCGGGGAGCTGTTTTTT. It is translated as CASVGGNTGELFF.

As to this clone: Its ends do not fully match the called genes, so a read error is possible. The chain has TRBV2 and TRBJ1-4; D uncertain. CDR1 and CDR2 (germline): SNHLY, FYNNEI. The CDR3 has 14 amino acids. CDR3 nucleotide sequence: TGTGCCAGCAGCGAAGGGCTTTTGAATGAAAAACTGTTTTTT. It translates to CASSEGLLNEKLFF. Filled out from reference TRBV2 and TRBJ1-4, the complete variable domain reads EPEVTQTPSHQVTQMGQEVILRCVPISNHLYFYWYRQILGQKVEFLVSFYNNEISEKSEIFDDQFSVERPDGSNFTLKIRSTKLEDSAMYFCASSEGLLNEKLFFGSGTQLSVL.

This rearrangement joins TRBV11-2 to TRBJ2-1; no reliable D call. The length of the CDR3 is 13 residues. Deletions cut 2 bases from V and 9 bases from J, with 11 bases between. Germline V CDR1 and CDR2: SGHAT, FQNNGV. The CDR3 region has the DNA TGTGCCAGCAGCTTACAAGCCCCGGCTGAGCAGTTCTTC. Translated, it gives CASSLQAPAEQFF.

V and J are TRBV6-4 and TRBJ2-3, with 13 bases lining up with TRBD2. CDR3 length: 16 residues. Germline values: CDR1 MRHNA, CDR2 SNTAGT. With 4 bases clipped from V and 4 bases from J, the junction kept 5 bases outside the gene matches. CDR3: CASSARTSGGPDTQYF. The DNA for the CDR3 is TGTGCCAGCAGTGCCCGGACTAGCGGGGGTCCAGATACGCAGTATTTT.

The chain joins TRBV19 to TRBJ1-1; 10 bases fit TRBD1. V was pared by 5 bases and J by 4 bases, with 4 bases of the junction left unmatched. This CDR3 has 14 residues. The V gene's germline CDR1 is LNHDA and CDR2 SQIVND (reference sequence). The CDR3 nucleotides are TGTGCCAGTAGTTGGGGACAGGGGTCCACTGAAGCTTTCTTT. Amino acid sequence: CASSWGQGSTEAFF. Full variable domain (missing parts from reference TRBV19 and TRBJ1-1): DGGITQSPKYLFRKEGQNVTLSCEQNLNHDAMYWYRQDPGQGLRLIYYSQIVNDFQKGDIAEGYSVSREKKESFPLTVTSAQKNPTAFYLCASSWGQGSTEAFFGQGTRLTVV.

The chain carries TRBV5-1 and TRBJ2-1, with no clear D. The V and J ends lost 1 base and 8 bases respectively, with 7 bases between them. CDR3 size: 12 residues. Germline CDR1 reads SGHRS; CDR2 reads YFSETQ. The CDR3 sequence is CASSLRWDEQFF. The CDR3 region has the DNA TGCGCCAGCAGCTTGAGGTGGGATGAGCAGTTCTTC.

This rearrangement joins TRBV28 to TRBJ2-5, with D hard to call. Per germline, CDR1 MDHEN and CDR2 SYDVKM. This CDR3 contains 17 residues. V lost 3 bases and J lost 3, with 20 bases in between. The CDR3 nucleotides read TGTGCCAGCAGTTTCCGCCCTTTTGACCGACGGAAAGAGACCCAGTACTTC. As protein: CASSFRPFDRRKETQYF.

The rearrangement links TRBV20-1 to TRBJ2-7; D not certain. V dropped 1 base and J dropped 6 bases, with 7 bases sitting between them. The CDR3 contains 11 residues. Per germline, CDR1 DFQATT and CDR2 SNEGSKA (reference sequence). CDR3 nucleotides: TGCAGTGCTAGAGTAGTTCTCGAGCAGTACTTC. Its protein product is CSARVVLEQYF.

A single count supports this clone. This sequence joins TRBV18 and TRBJ2-7; D may be TRBD1 (7 bases). The CDR3 has 13 residues. Germline V lookup: CDR1 KGHSH, CDR2 LQKENI. V gave up 3 bases and J gave up 7 bases, with 13 bases separating them. The CDR3 reads CASSPFRGEEQYF. CDR3 DNA: TGTGCCAGCTCACCCTTCAGGGGGGAGGAGCAGTACTTC.

V and J are TRBV25-1 and TRBJ2-5; possibly TRBD1 or TRBD2 for D (6 bases each). Trimming removed 2 bases from V and 1 base from J, with 14 bases in between. Germline V lookup: CDR1 MGHDK, CDR2 SYGVNS. This CDR3 has 16 amino acids. DNA for the CDR3: TGTGCCAGCAGTGAAGAGATTTGGGGGGCCCAAGAGACCCAGTACTTC. It codes for CASSEEIWGAQETQYF.

The chain combines TRBV10-2 with TRBJ2-7, with 7 bases identical to TRBD1. J was trimmed by 2 bases and V by 2 bases; bases with no gene match: 9. From germline, CDR1 is WSHSY and CDR2 SAAADI. The CDR3 has 16 residues. The CDR3 loop reads CASSEVMTRGPYEQYF. The CDR3 coding sequence is TGCGCCAGCAGTGAGGTCATGACAAGGGGGCCCTACGAGCAGTACTTC.

The chain links TRBV27 to TRBJ2-3; D is undetermined. CDR3 length: 14 residues. Germline assignment: CDR1 MNHEY and CDR2 SMNVEV (reference sequence). V dropped 1 base and J dropped 2 bases, with 7 bases sitting between them. CDR3 DNA: TGTGCCAGCAGTTTATGGGCCAACACAGATACGCAGTATTTT. Its protein product is CASSLWANTDTQYF.

This rearrangement joins TRBV13 to TRBJ2-3, with TRBD2 matching over 7 bases. V trimming: 4 bases; J trimming: 0 bases; junction bases outside the gene matches: 4. This CDR3 is built from 15 residues. Germline CDR1 and CDR2: PRHDT and FYEKMQ (reference sequence). In DNA form, the CDR3 reads TGTGCCAGCAGCTGGACGCGGGGGAGCACAGATACGCAGTATTTT. Translating it yields CASSWTRGSTDTQYF.

The chain joins TRBV10-1 to TRBJ1-1; tentatively, D is TRBD1 (5 bases). V lost 2 bases, J lost 5 bases, and 12 bases lay in between. Germline CDR1 is WNHNN and CDR2 is SYGVQD (reference sequence). The CDR3 has 14 residues. Written as DNA, the CDR3 is TGCGCCAGCAGTGAGGGCCAGGGAGGAACTGAAGCTTTCTTT. Translated, it gives CASSEGQGGTEAFF.

The gene calls are TRBV5-8 and TRBJ1-5, with D hard to call. The CDR3 is 16 residues long. Trimming removed 4 bases from V and 0 bases from J, with 14 bases in between. Germline V gene lookup returns CDR1 SGHTS and CDR2 YDEGEE. The CDR3 is CASSTTAVNSNQPQHF. Here the CDR3 DNA reads TGTGCCAGCAGCACAACCGCAGTGAATAGCAATCAGCCCCAGCATTTT.

The chain uses TRBV11-2 and TRBJ2-3; weak D call: TRBD2 (5 bases). Deletions cut 6 bases from V and 6 bases from J, with 10 bases between. Germline CDR1 is SGHAT and CDR2 is FQNNGV. The CDR3 is 12 amino acids. The DNA of the CDR3 is TGTGCCAGCAGGGAGGCCTCGGATACGCAGTATTTT. Protein sequence: CASREASDTQYF.

The J gene is TRBJ2-6, the V gene TRBV2, with D unresolved. This CDR3 is 14 amino acids long. Germline CDR1 reads SNHLY; CDR2 reads FYNNEI. Trimming took 4 bases from V and 0 from J, leaving 4 bases between them. The CDR3 here is CASSVLSGANVLTF. The CDR3, as DNA: TGTGCCAGCAGTGTACTCTCTGGGGCCAACGTCCTGACTTTC. Full variable domain (remainder filled in from reference TRBV2 and TRBJ2-6): EPEVTQTPSHQVTQMGQEVILRCVPISNHLYFYWYRQILGQKVEFLVSFYNNEISEKSEIFDDQFSVERPDGSNFTLKIRSTKLEDSAMYFCASSVLSGANVLTFGAGSRLTVL.

This clone was detected only a few times. J is TRBJ2-7 and V is TRBV6-5; D tentatively reads TRBD1 or TRBD2 (6 bases each). The CDR3 consists of 14 residues. Trimming took off 5 bases at V and 6 bases at J, with 17 bases between the two ends. Germline V CDR1 and CDR2: MNHEY, SVGAGI. For the CDR3, the DNA is TGTGCCAGCAGTGAATTGAGGGGGGTCGGCGAGCAGTACTTC. Translation: CASSELRGVGEQYF.

In this sample, this clone turned up once. Here the CDR3 reads CASSQGPGVPYEQYF. The CDR3 DNA sequence: TGTGCCAGCAGCCAAGGGCCAGGTGTCCCCTACGAGCAGTACTTC. The V gene is TRBV14, the J gene TRBJ2-7, with D unclear. The CDR3 has 15 amino acids. The germline V gene has CDR1 SGHDN and CDR2 FVKESK. The ends were cut back, 1 base at V and 2 bases at J, with 12 bases in the middle.

This chain connects TRBV19 to TRBJ1-5; D unclear. Germline V lookup: CDR1 LNHDA, CDR2 SQIVND (reference sequence). This CDR3 spans 12 amino acids. Trimming pared 1 base from V and 6 bases from J, leaving 4 bases between. CDR3 region: CASSIGSQPQHF. The CDR3, as DNA: TGTGCCAGTAGTATAGGAAGTCAGCCCCAGCATTTT.

This chain joins TRBV19 and TRBJ2-7; perhaps TRBD1 as D (6 bases). The germline V gene has CDR1 LNHDA and CDR2 SQIVND (reference sequence). Trimming stripped 3 bases from V and 5 bases from J, with 11 bases between. CDR3 length: 13 residues. DNA for the CDR3: TGTGCCAGTAGTATGGTGACAGGTAACGAGCAGTACTTC. Its translation: CASSMVTGNEQYF.

J is TRBJ2-1 and V is TRBV2, with 10 nucleotides matching TRBD2. Germline trimming cut 6 bases from V and 7 bases from J; bases unmatched to any gene: 12. This CDR3 contains 16 residues. From germline, CDR1 is SNHLY and CDR2 FYNNEI. In DNA, the CDR3 is TGTGCCAGCAGACACACTCTAGCGGGGGCGATGAATGAGCAGTTCTTC. It translates to CASRHTLAGAMNEQFF.

This rearrangement joins TRBV2 to TRBJ2-1; 8 nucleotides align to TRBD2. Germline CDR1 and CDR2: SNHLY and FYNNEI. This CDR3 has 15 residues. Unmatched junction bases numbered 6, after V lost 6 bases and J lost 2 bases. The chain's CDR3 is CASRATSVAYNEQFF. CDR3 sequence (DNA): TGTGCCAGCAGGGCGACTAGCGTGGCCTACAATGAGCAGTTCTTC.

The chain recombines TRBV6-5 with TRBJ2-3; D ambiguous. The CDR3 length is 13 residues. Germline CDR1 and CDR2: MNHEY and SVGAGI. Between the trimmed V and J ends, which lost 4 bases and 3 bases, there was a span of 8 bases. The CDR3 loop is CASSFVGTDTQYF. The CDR3 DNA reads as TGTGCCAGCAGTTTCGTTGGGACAGATACGCAGTATTTT.

This clone has only one observation. This chain joins TRBV7-2 and TRBJ2-3, with TRBD2 matching over 10 bases. The germline V gene encodes CDR1 SGHTA and CDR2 FQGNSA. The CDR3 loop spans 16 amino acids. J was trimmed by 2 bases and V by 5 bases; bases with no gene match: 7. The CDR3 loop reads CASSQWLAGATDTQYF. The CDR3 DNA sequence: TGTGCCAGCAGCCAGTGGCTAGCGGGAGCCACAGATACGCAGTATTTT.

The chain recombines TRBV4-1 with TRBJ1-2; weak D call: TRBD1 (5 bases). The germline gives CDR1 MGHRA, CDR2 YSYEKL. The CDR3 covers 16 residues. Trimming took off 0 bases at V and 4 bases at J, with 15 bases between the two ends. CDR3 bases: TGCGCCAGCAGCCAAGATCAGGGTCCAGACATCTATGGCTACACCTTC. Translated: CASSQDQGPDIYGYTF.